This T cell receptor beta chain originates from a study of T cell repertoires in ileal Crohn's disease. Background on the study: About half of patients got postoperative therapy: about ten thiopurines, around 20 anti-TNF.

V shed 1 base and J shed 7 bases, with 20 bases lying between them. The germline CDR1 and CDR2 sequences are SGHTA and FQGNSA. This CDR3 is built from 16 residues. Produced via immunoSEQ multiplex PCR; TCRdb's table is partial and in-frame only. The sample has some 30,000 clones, around 80% seen once. The chain uses TRBV7-2 and TRBJ2-7; D gene uncertain. This TCR came from an adult with Crohn's disease. Sequences were obtained from ileal tissue. The CDR3 region is CASSLGEASPHLEQYF. The CDR3 DNA follows: TGTGCCAGCAGCTTAGGAGAGGCTAGTCCACACTTGGAGCAGTACTTC.